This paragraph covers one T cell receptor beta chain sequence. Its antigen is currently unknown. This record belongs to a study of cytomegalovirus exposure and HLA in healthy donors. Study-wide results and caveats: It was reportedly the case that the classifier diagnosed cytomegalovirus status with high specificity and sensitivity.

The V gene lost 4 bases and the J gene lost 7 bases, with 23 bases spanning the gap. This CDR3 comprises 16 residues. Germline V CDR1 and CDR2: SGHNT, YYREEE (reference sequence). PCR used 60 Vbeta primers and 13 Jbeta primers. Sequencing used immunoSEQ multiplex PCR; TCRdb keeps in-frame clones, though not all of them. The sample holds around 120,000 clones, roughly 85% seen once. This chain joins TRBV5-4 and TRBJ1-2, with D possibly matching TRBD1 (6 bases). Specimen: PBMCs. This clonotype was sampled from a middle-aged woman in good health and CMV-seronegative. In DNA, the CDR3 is TGTGCCAGCAGCCCAGGGGAACACGACAGGAGCCGTGGCTACACCTTC. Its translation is CASSPGEHDRSRGYTF.